The TCR beta chain described here comes from a study of cytomegalovirus exposure and HLA in healthy donors. The study ran its PCR with 60 Vbeta and 13 Jbeta primers. Measured with immunoSEQ multiplex PCR; TCRdb has only the in-frame clones, and not every one. Counted here are 95,000 to 150,000 clones, roughly three fifths occurring once; the ten biggest clones make up under 9%. CDR1 and CDR2 (germline): MNHEY, SVGAGI. The CDR3 is made up of 14 amino acids. After removal of 2 bases from V and 4 bases from J, the junction contained 4 bases not matched to a gene. The clonotype originates from a woman aged 40 to 55 in good health and CMV-seropositive. The material sequenced was PBMCs. The V call is TRBV6-5, the J call TRBJ1-2, with 7 nucleotides matching TRBD1. CDR3 sequence (DNA): TGTGCCAGCAGTTACAAACGACAGGGCTATGGCTACACCTTC. This codes for CASSYKRQGYGYTF.